The clone carrying this T cell receptor beta chain was observed a handful of times. Its antigen remains unidentified. Germline V gene sequence: CDR1 LNHDA, CDR2 SQIVND (reference sequence). The ends were cut back, 0 bases at V and 5 bases at J, with 11 bases in the middle. There are 14 residues in the CDR3. The sample originates from a study of blood T cells in healthy people across ages. General study findings and limits: More naive CD4+ cells and higher diversity marked long-lived donors relative to aged donors. Naive and antigen-experienced cells could not be conclusively compared, given unsorted PBMCs. TCR beta diversity per million T cells fell roughly linearly with age.

Using a J-beta primer mix together with a sample-barcoded 5' primer, a second PCR was run for roughly 6 to 11 cycles. Using its own MiXCR run on the 5' RACE reads, TCRdb lists one record per CDR3 protein. The repertoire holds about a million distinct CDR3 sequences, with just over 50% as singletons. Total RNA, at least 5.5 micrograms per sample, came from PBMCs. This sequence originates from a woman aged 55 to 70 in good health. Specimen: blood. The chain uses TRBV19 and TRBJ2-7; perhaps TRBD1 as D (5 bases). The CDR3 loop is CASSIESGRHEQYF. The CDR3 region has the DNA TGTGCCAGTAGTATAGAGTCAGGGCGGCACGAGCAGTACTTC.